This T cell receptor (beta chain) originates from a study of human T cells and chemical hapten exposure. Looking at the study overall: Sensitization was performed using 2% DPC on a roughly 2 cm by roughly 2 cm upper inner arm skin site. Patch tests put 0.01% DPC on the upper back, and the results were checked at 6 days.

Described time point: patch test 1, 2 weeks after DPC sensitization. Treatment defined: therapeutic diphenylcyclopropenone sensitization with weekly scalp DPC. The authors extracted total RNA from unfractionated whole blood. Germline-derived CDR1 and CDR2 are MNHEY and SVGEGT. This CDR3 comprises 13 residues. A remark on this clonotype: At one boundary the junction diverges from the germline segment, which might be a read error.

TCRdb reprocessed the RACE reads via MiXCR and lists one record per CDR3 protein. Of 300,000 to 400,000 distinct CDR3 sequences listed, around 6.9% are singletons. This TCR was sampled from a woman aged 18-29 years with alopecia areata. Some clones in this sample may be carry-over from other donors' samples. Sample: whole blood, taken in connection with sensitization to the hapten diphenylcyclopropenone (DPC). The chain joins TRBV6-2 or TRBV6-3 to TRBJ2-1; TRBD2 is a possible D gene (6 bases). The CDR3 is CASSPWGVPEEFF. In nucleotides, the CDR3 is TGTGCCAGCAGTCCCTGGGGGGTCCCTGAGGAGTTCTTC.